The 23 T cell receptor beta chains below were found in one sample sequenced in a study of blood T cell repertoires in COVID-19. The data were produced by immunoSEQ multiplex PCR, yet TCRdb's version contains in-frame clones alone and is incomplete. The table includes under 250,000 clones, 90% to 95% detected once. The sequenced sample was peripheral blood. The receptors derive from a man aged 25-45 years with acute or convalescent COVID-19.

This clone was detected once. V and J are TRBV11-2 and TRBJ2-5; tentatively, D is TRBD2 (6 bases). Germline lookup yields CDR1 SGHAT and CDR2 FQNNGV. Deletions cut 4 bases from V and 2 bases from J, with 8 bases between. CDR3 length equals 13 residues. The CDR3 nucleotides read TGTGCCAGCAGCTCAGGACTACAAGAGACCCAGTACTTC. Its protein is CASSSGLQETQYF.

V and J are TRBV7-9 and TRBJ2-4; D might be TRBD1 (5 bases). Between the trimmed V and J ends, which lost 1 base and 1 base, there was a span of 5 bases. This CDR3 spans 14 amino acids. Germline CDR1 is SEHNR and CDR2 is FQNEAQ (reference sequence). The CDR3 DNA reads as TGTGCCAGCAGCTTAGGACAGGCCAAAAACATTCAGTACTTC. Its protein is CASSLGQAKNIQYF. Based on the CDR3 plus reference TRBV7-9 and TRBJ2-4, the full variable domain is DTGVSQNPRHKITKRGQNVTFRCDPISEHNRLYWYRQTLGQGPEFLTYFQNEAQLEKSRLLSDRFSAERPKGSFSTLEIQRTEQGDSAMYLCASSLGQAKNIQYFGAGTRLSVL.

This chain joins TRBV19 and TRBJ1-4; weak D call: TRBD1 (6 bases). The germline V gene has CDR1 LNHDA and CDR2 SQIVND (reference sequence). The CDR3 extends over 17 amino acids. V was trimmed by 3 bases and J by 5 bases, leaving 19 bases between them. For the CDR3, the DNA is TGTGCCAGTAGTATGTTCGCCCTAGGAAGGGGGAATGAAAAACTGTTTTTT. Translating gives CASSMFALGRGNEKLFF.

The rearrangement links TRBV28 to TRBJ1-1; perhaps TRBD1 as D (6 bases). V lost 9 bases, J lost 5 bases, and 16 bases lay in between. The CDR3 extends over 13 amino acids. Per germline, CDR1 MDHEN and CDR2 SYDVKM. The CDR3 loop reads CASLEPGQTEAFF. The CDR3 DNA sequence: TGTGCCAGTCTAGAGCCGGGACAAACTGAAGCTTTCTTT.

This chain uses TRBV13 with TRBJ2-7; TRBD2 agrees at 8 bases. The CDR3 has 16 amino acids. The trim removed 0 bases at V and 2 bases at J, leaving 6 bases unmatched. Germline V gives CDR1 PRHDT, CDR2 FYEKMQ (reference sequence). DNA for the CDR3: TGTGCCAGCAGCTTAGGTTCACTAGCGGAGGCCTACGAGCAGTACTTC. Translation: CASSLGSLAEAYEQYF.

This chain links TRBV11-2 with TRBJ1-5, with D perhaps TRBD1 (5 bases). Germline-derived CDR1 and CDR2 are SGHAT and FQNNGV. V was clipped by 0 bases and J by 4 bases, with 10 bases between them. The CDR3 has 15 amino acids. For the CDR3, the DNA is TGTGCCAGCAGCTTAGAAGGCACAGGTAATCAGCCCCAGCATTTT. This translates into CASSLEGTGNQPQHF.

The chain employs TRBV6-5 and TRBJ1-5; 9 bases are a match to TRBD1. V trimming: 6 bases; J trimming: 6 bases; junction bases outside the gene matches: 9. The germline V gene encodes CDR1 MNHEY and CDR2 SVGAGI. This CDR3 is 15 amino acids long. The CDR3 region has the DNA TGTGCCAGCAGACCTCCGGGACAGGGATTTCAGCCCCAGCATTTT. It specifies CASRPPGQGFQPQHF.

This sequence joins TRBV11-2 and TRBJ1-2; D not certain. Germline V gives CDR1 SGHAT, CDR2 FQNNGV. The CDR3 has 17 residues. V was clipped by 5 bases and J by 5 bases, with 24 bases between them. The CDR3 here is CASSAAGTVRREYGYTF. The CDR3 nucleotides read TGTGCCAGCAGCGCGGCGGGAACAGTCAGGAGGGAATATGGCTACACCTTC.

The chain links TRBV28 to TRBJ2-3, with 7 positions matching TRBD1. The V gene end was trimmed by 10 bases and the J gene end by 2 bases; junction bases not matched to a gene: 6. Germline V gives CDR1 MDHEN, CDR2 SYDVKM. This CDR3 is 13 amino acids long. CDR3 DNA: TGTGCCACCCAGGGACAGCTCACAGATACGCAGTATTTT. It translates to CATQGQLTDTQYF.

The rearrangement joins TRBV6-2 or TRBV6-3 to TRBJ2-3; D might be TRBD2 (6 bases). Germline CDR1 MNHEY, CDR2 SVGEGT. V was trimmed by 4 bases and J by 8 bases, leaving 10 bases between them. The CDR3 has 12 residues. The CDR3 region has the DNA TGTGCCAGCAGTTGGGGGGTAGGTACGCAGTATTTT. Protein sequence: CASSWGVGTQYF.

The chain joins TRBV29-1 to TRBJ2-1, with TRBD2 as a possible D gene (5 bases). The V end lost 6 bases, the J end lost 5 bases, and 14 bases lay between the germline ends. Germline V CDR1 and CDR2: SQVTM, ANQGSEA. This CDR3 region has 13 residues. CDR3 loop: CSVSLGGHNEQFF. For the CDR3, the DNA is TGCAGCGTGAGCCTTGGCGGGCACAATGAGCAGTTCTTC.

The chain couples TRBV19 to TRBJ1-2; possible D gene TRBD1, 6 bases. The germline V and J ends were trimmed by 8 bases and 3 bases, with 10 bases remaining between them. The CDR3 spans 12 residues. Germline values: CDR1 LNHDA, CDR2 SQIVND (reference sequence). Here the CDR3 reads CASQGPDYGYTF. CDR3 nucleotides: TGTGCCAGTCAGGGGCCTGACTATGGCTACACCTTC.

V usage is TRBV30 and J usage is TRBJ2-7; D may be TRBD2 (7 bases). Per the germline V gene, CDR1 is GTSNPN and CDR2 is SVGIG (reference sequence). The CDR3 totals 13 residues. V gave up 5 bases and J gave up 5 bases, with 16 bases separating them. The chain's CDR3 is CAWEGGGLNEQYF. For the CDR3, the DNA is TGTGCCTGGGAAGGGGGGGGGCTGAACGAGCAGTACTTC.

The J gene is TRBJ2-2, the V gene TRBV28; a possible D gene is TRBD2 (6 bases). Trimming stripped 5 bases from V and 3 bases from J, with 10 bases between. Germline-derived CDR1 and CDR2 are MDHEN and SYDVKM. The CDR3 extends over 14 amino acids. CDR3 amino acids: CASSIGLYTGELFF. CDR3 DNA sequence: TGTGCCAGCAGTATCGGACTATACACCGGGGAGCTGTTTTTT. The variable domain in full, completed from reference TRBV28 and TRBJ2-2, reads DVKVTQSSRYLVKRTGEKVFLECVQDMDHENMFWYRQDPGLGLRLIYFSYDVKMKEKGDIPEGYSVSREKKERFSLILESASTNQTSMYLCASSIGLYTGELFFGEGSRLTVL.

The V and J genes are TRBV28 and TRBJ1-3, with D perhaps matching TRBD1 (6 bases). CDR3 length equals 15 residues. Trimming took off 8 bases at V and 8 bases at J, with 22 bases between the two ends. Germline V gives CDR1 MDHEN, CDR2 SYDVKM. CDR3 DNA sequence: TGTGCCAGCGCGGACAGTCCAGGGGTTTGGTACACCATATATTTT. Translating it yields CASADSPGVWYTIYF.

The rearrangement links TRBV16 to TRBJ2-7; tentatively, D is TRBD1 (6 bases). The CDR3 runs to 15 residues. V was clipped by 0 bases and J by 2 bases, with 11 bases between them. In germline, CDR1 is KGHSY, CDR2 FQNENV. This CDR3 is CASSQSGGSAYEQYF. In DNA form, the CDR3 reads TGTGCCAGCAGCCAATCAGGGGGATCAGCCTACGAGCAGTACTTC.

This chain joins TRBV7-2 and TRBJ2-1, with 7 bases identical to TRBD2. CDR3 length: 16 amino acids. Trimming at V came to 1 base and at J to 2 bases, leaving 5 bases not matched to a gene. Germline V gene data show CDR1 as SGHTA and CDR2 as FQGNSA. CDR3 DNA sequence: TGTGCCAGCAGCTTAGATGCTAGCGGTCCCTACAATGAGCAGTTCTTC. It is translated as CASSLDASGPYNEQFF.

This chain connects TRBV10-3 to TRBJ2-5; 8 bases agree with TRBD1. V trimming: 6 bases; J trimming: 4 bases; junction bases outside the gene matches: 13. In germline, CDR1 is ENHRY, CDR2 SYGVKD. The CDR3 is 16 amino acids. CDR3 coding DNA: TGTGCCATCAGCGAGATGGTCAGGGGGCGCGGAGAGACCCAGTACTTC. It yields the protein CAISEMVRGRGETQYF.

V gene TRBV6-4 combines with J gene TRBJ1-4; TRBD1 agrees at 8 bases. Germline trimming cut 0 bases from V and 8 bases from J; bases unmatched to any gene: 8. The length of the CDR3 is 16 residues. CDR1 is MRHNA, CDR2 SNTAGT, per germline. The CDR3 DNA sequence: TGTGCCAGCAGTGACTCGTTACAGGGGGAAGTAGAAAAACTGTTTTTT. The encoded protein is CASSDSLQGEVEKLFF.

The rearrangement joins TRBV9 to TRBJ1-2; D call uncertain. The CDR3 consists of 13 residues. Germline V gene sequence: CDR1 SGDLS, CDR2 YYNGEE. V lost 0 bases and J 8 bases, leaving 11 bases between the germline ends. CDR3 sequence: CASSVAEAWGYTF. CDR3 DNA: TGTGCCAGCAGCGTAGCTGAGGCGTGGGGCTACACCTTC.

This rearrangement joins TRBV5-1 to TRBJ2-1, with D possibly being TRBD1 (6 bases). The CDR3 is 13 amino acids. Germline CDR1 reads SGHRS; CDR2 reads YFSETQ. Trimming cost V 3 bases and J 7 bases, with 11 bases left between them. CDR3 region: CASSYHRENEQFF. The CDR3 nucleotides read TGCGCCAGCAGCTACCACAGGGAAAATGAGCAGTTCTTC.

The chain employs TRBV5-1 and TRBJ2-7; D perhaps matches TRBD1 (6 bases). V shed 2 bases and J shed 1 base, with 7 bases lying between them. The CDR3 contains 13 residues. Germline V CDR1 and CDR2: SGHRS, YFSETQ. The CDR3 sequence is CASSFGQSYEQYF. Written as DNA, the CDR3 is TGCGCCAGCAGCTTTGGACAGTCCTACGAGCAGTACTTC.

The chain is built from TRBV9 and TRBJ2-1; 12 nucleotides agree with TRBD2. V lost 0 bases and J lost 8; bases outside the gene matches: 3. CDR1 is SGDLS and CDR2 is YYNGEE in the germline V gene. The CDR3 totals 15 residues. In DNA form, the CDR3 reads TGTGCCAGCAGCGTAGGACTAGCGGGAGAACATGAGCAGTTCTTC. It specifies CASSVGLAGEHEQFF.